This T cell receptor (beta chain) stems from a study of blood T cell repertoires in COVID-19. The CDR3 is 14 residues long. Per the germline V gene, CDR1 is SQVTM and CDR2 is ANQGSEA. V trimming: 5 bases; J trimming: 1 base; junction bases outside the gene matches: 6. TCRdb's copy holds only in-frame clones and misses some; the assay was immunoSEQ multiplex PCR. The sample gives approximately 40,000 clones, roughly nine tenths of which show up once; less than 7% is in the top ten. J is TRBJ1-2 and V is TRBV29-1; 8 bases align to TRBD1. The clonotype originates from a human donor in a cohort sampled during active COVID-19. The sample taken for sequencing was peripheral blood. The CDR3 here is CSVPGQGINYGYTF. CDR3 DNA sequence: TGCAGCGTTCCCGGACAGGGTATTAACTATGGCTACACCTTC.